A single sample is the source of the 17 T cell receptor beta chains below, sequenced in a study of tumor-infiltrating lymphocytes in primary liver carcinoma. Starting material for RNA and DNA co-extraction consisted of about 17-34 mg of unsorted bulk tissue. Total RNA amounting to roughly 450 ng was the source from which TCR beta cDNA was made with a constant-region primer. Amplification in three nested multiplex PCR rounds with slightly modified ARM-PCR gave rise to TCR beta libraries. The study ran its first two PCR rounds for nine to eleven cycles each, using TRBV1-TRBV30 forward primers and a C-beta reverse primer. TCRdb recomputed calls from the multiplex PCR reads with MiXCR, one row per CDR3 protein. The profile shows 100,000 or so distinct CDR3 sequences, about 70% of them singletons. Sequencing was done on a sample of liver tumor tissue from sampling region 5. Sample subset: tumor region T5, tumor centre. These receptors all come from a woman aged 60 to 75 with primary liver carcinoma and hepatitis B virus infection.

The V call is TRBV12-5, the J call TRBJ2-3, with D tentatively TRBD1 (5 bases). The DNA end lines up better with TRBJ1-5; the J call may be wrong. CDR1 is LGHNT and CDR2 is FRNRAP in the germline V gene. The CDR3 extends over 16 amino acids. DNA for the CDR3: TGTGCTAGTGGCCCAGGACTAGCGGGGGATGCAGATACGCAGCATTTT. Protein product: CASGPGLAGDADTQHF.

Worth noting for this clonotype: This may arise from a read error, as a much more abundant clone is one base away. The V and J genes are TRBV10-3 and TRBJ2-1; weak D call: TRBD2 (5 bases). The V gene's germline CDR1 is ENHRY and CDR2 SYGVKD. Trimming cost V 2 bases and J 9 bases, with 17 bases left between them. There are 15 residues in the CDR3. The CDR3 DNA is TGTGCCATCAGTGAGATGAGGGTAGGTTTGGGTGAGCAGTTCTTC. It specifies CAISEMRVGLGEQFF.

Regarding this clonotype: At one boundary the junction diverges from the germline segment, which might be a read error. V gene TRBV11-3 combines with J gene TRBJ2-1, with 13 bases that match TRBD2. This CDR3 region has 17 residues. CDR1 SGHNT and CDR2 YENEEA come from the germline V gene. DNA of the CDR3: TGCGCCAGCAGCGACGTGACTAGCGGGAGGTCCTACGATGAGCAGTTCTTC. Amino acids: CASSDVTSGRSYDEQFF.

CDR3 DNA sequence: TGTGCCAGCAGTGACAGGGGGCGGAAGGGCTACACCTTC. Its translation: CASSDRGRKGYTF. The V and J genes are TRBV28 and TRBJ1-2; 10 positions agree with TRBD1. Germline CDR1 reads MDHEN; CDR2 reads SYDVKM. There are 13 residues in the CDR3. Losses at the gene ends were 5 bases for V and 8 bases for J; bases not matched to a gene: 5.

The chain links TRBV5-1 to TRBJ2-2, with 9 bases identical to TRBD2. This CDR3 contains 17 residues. CDR1 and CDR2 (germline): SGHRS, YFSETQ. V shed 7 bases, J shed 4 bases, and the junction held 14 bases outside the gene matches. CDR3 residues: CASGPGTSRSITGELFF. In nucleotides, the CDR3 is TGCGCCAGCGGCCCCGGGACTAGCAGGAGTATCACCGGGGAGCTGTTTTTT.

As to this clonotype: No conserved phenylalanine or tryptophan ends this CDR3, so it is likely a read error. The chain is built from TRBV7-9 and TRBJ2-7; TRBD2 is a possible D gene (6 bases). The V end was cut by 4 bases, the J end by 3 bases, with 22 bases between. This CDR3 spans 17 amino acids. Looked up from germline, CDR1 is SEHNR and CDR2 is FQNEAQ (reference sequence). The CDR3: CASSSRRGWEAFYEQYL. Written as DNA, the CDR3 is TGTGCCAGCAGCTCCCGACGGGGGTGGGAGGCCTTCTACGAGCAGTACCTC.

With respect to this clonotype: A much larger clone lies a single base off, so this may be a read error. The CDR3 does not close with the conserved phenylalanine or tryptophan, likely indicating a read error. The chain uses TRBV6-5 and TRBJ1-2; unclear D gene. This CDR3 comprises 12 residues. The germline V gene has CDR1 MNHEY and CDR2 SVGAGI. V was pared by 0 bases and J by 7 bases, with 6 bases between. For the CDR3, the DNA is TGTGCCAGCAGTTACTCCGCCGGTGGCTACACCCTC. Protein: CASSYSAGGYTL.

Within the sample, this clonotype is medium-sized (0.01 to 0.1%). The chain is built from TRBV11-2 and TRBJ2-7; maybe TRBD2 (5 bases). CDR3 size: 14 residues. CDR1 SGHAT and CDR2 FQNNGV come from the germline V gene. Deletions cut 5 bases from V and 3 bases from J, with 14 bases between. CDR3 DNA: TGTGCCAGCAGCCCCCCGGGATCCATCTACGAGCAGTACTTC. Residues: CASSPPGSIYEQYF.

For this clonotype: A read error may produce the germline difference seen at one junction end. V and J are TRBV4-1 and TRBJ2-5; D is ambiguous. The CDR3 loop spans 13 amino acids. Germline CDR1 and CDR2: MGHRA and YSYEKL. The CDR3 loop is CVSSQRRKETQYF. CDR3 sequence (DNA): TGCGTCAGCAGCCAGAGGAGAAAGGAGACCCAGTACTTC.

Turning to this clonotype: This sequence may be a read error, since a much larger clone differs from it by one base. The V gene is TRBV28, the J gene TRBJ2-7, with 10 nucleotides matching TRBD2. This CDR3 is built from 15 residues. Germline V gene sequence: CDR1 MDHEN, CDR2 SYDVKM. The CDR3 sequence: CASSTRLAGNYGQYF. CDR3 in DNA: TGTGCCAGCAGTACAAGACTAGCGGGTAACTACGGGCAGTACTTC.

This clonotype was seen at least ten times. The chain combines TRBV4-1 with TRBJ1-1; a weak D match, TRBD1 (5 bases). Germline V gene data show CDR1 as MGHRA and CDR2 as YSYEKL. Trimming took off 4 bases at V and 3 bases at J, with 9 bases between the two ends. This CDR3 region has 13 residues. CDR3 region: CASSLGEDTEAFF. The CDR3 DNA sequence: TGCGCCAGCAGCCTGGGGGAGGACACTGAAGCTTTCTTT.

In the case of this clonotype: Because it lacks the conserved phenylalanine or tryptophan at the end, this CDR3 is likely a read error. The chain joins TRBV12-3 or TRBV12-4 to TRBJ2-2; weak D call: TRBD2 (6 bases). This CDR3 contains 12 residues. CDR3 DNA sequence: TGTGCCAGCAGTGACGGGGACGGGGGGCTGTTTATC. This translates into CASSDGDGGLFI.

The rearrangement uses TRBV11-2 and TRBJ2-7; tentative D call: TRBD2 (5 bases). This CDR3 spans 16 amino acids. Germline V CDR1 and CDR2: SGHAT, FQNNGV. Trimming stripped 6 bases from V and 6 bases from J, with 24 bases between. The CDR3 DNA reads TGTGCCAGCAGTTACTGCGAGAGGACCTCGGGAAGCGAGCAGTACTTC. It encodes CASSYCERTSGSEQYF.

In this sample, this clonotype turned up a few times. This could be a read error, since a much larger clone is one nucleotide away. This chain connects TRBV28 to TRBJ1-1; TRBD1 agrees at 7 bases. CDR3 length: 13 residues. CDR1 is MDHEN, CDR2 SYDVKM, per germline. The CDR3 bases are TGTGTCAGCTTAACGACAGGGAGGCAGGATGTCTTCTTT. As protein: CVSLTTGRQDVFF.

This clonotype has a handful of counts. The V and J genes are TRBV11-2 and TRBJ2-3; 8 bases agree with TRBD2. In germline, CDR1 is SGHAT, CDR2 FQNNGV. J lost 3 bases, V lost 3 bases, and 2 bases had no gene match. The CDR3 covers 14 residues. The CDR3 loop is CASSFAGGTDTQYF. In nucleotides, the CDR3 is TGTGCCAGCAGCTTTGCGGGGGGTACAGATACGCAGTATTTT.

Worth noting for this clonotype: A single base separates this from a much larger clone, so it may be a read error. The chain uses TRBV7-9 and TRBJ2-4, with D perhaps matching TRBD1 or TRBD2 (5 bases each). The V end was cut by 3 bases, the J end by 9 bases, with 9 bases between. The CDR3 extends over 12 amino acids. Germline V gene data show CDR1 as SEHNR and CDR2 as FQNEAQ (reference sequence). DNA of the CDR3: TGTGCCAGCAGCTTTGGGGGAACCATTCAGTACTTC. Translation gives CASSFGGTIQYF.

With respect to this clonotype: This may stem from a read error, because a much larger clone lies one nucleotide away. This chain uses TRBV6-6 with TRBJ1-3; 7 bases map to TRBD1. CDR3 length: 17 residues. The V gene's germline CDR1 is MNHNY and CDR2 SVGAGI (reference sequence). CDR3 in DNA: TGTGCCACCAGTACAGGGGACTCACCGGCGTCTGGAAACACCATATATTTT. Its translation: CATSTGDSPASGNTIYF.